Listed below are T cell receptor beta chains from one sample, sequenced in a study of blood T cell repertoires in COVID-19. Only in-frame clones appear in the TCRdb table, and some are missing; sequencing was by immunoSEQ multiplex PCR. The repertoire holds about 350,000 clones, roughly 87% seen once, with around 4% in the top ten. The material sequenced was peripheral blood. The source of these receptors is a woman aged 60 to 75 with COVID-19, enrolled during active disease. Both conserved end residues are part of each CDR3. Fields, in order: clone size, D gene, J gene, V gene, CDR3 DNA, CDR3 protein. The D gene is left open where the match is weak. Clone sizes are given selectively: once, few, many, or a class where the clone is expanded.

.,.,TRBJ1-1,TRBV6-5,TGTGCCAGCAGTTACACGACAGGTAGGAACACTGAAGCTTTCTTT,CASSYTTGRNTEAFF
.,.,TRBJ2-1,TRBV14,TGTGCCAGCAGCGAAAGGCAGGGGACCTACAATGAGCAGTTCTTC,CASSERQGTYNEQFF
.,.,TRBJ2-7,TRBV28,TGTGCCAGCAGCAGGGACTTTTACGAGCAGTACTTC,CASSRDFYEQYF
.,TRBD2,TRBJ2-1,TRBV18,TGTGCCAGCTCACCACGGGGGACTAGCGACAATGAGCAGTTCTTC,CASSPRGTSDNEQFF
few,.,TRBJ2-7,TRBV14,TGTGCCAGCAGCCGCAATGAGGACGAGCAGTACTTC,CASSRNEDEQYF
.,.,TRBJ1-1,TRBV29-1,TGCAGCGGGGGCTCGGTTGAAGCTTTCTTT,CSGGSVEAFF
.,TRBD1,TRBJ2-7,TRBV7-3,TGTGCCAGCAGCTTAAGTGGACAGGGCCCCTACGAGCAGTACTTC,CASSLSGQGPYEQYF
.,.,TRBJ1-5,TRBV19,TGTGCCAGTAGTATTTACATCGCGGGCACTAGGAATCAGCCCCAGCATTTT,CASSIYIAGTRNQPQHF
.,TRBD1,TRBJ1-5,TRBV2,TGTGCCAGCAGTGATCCGCCGGGACAGGGATTCAATCAGCCCCAGCATTTT,CASSDPPGQGFNQPQHF
.,.,TRBJ2-7,TRBV27,TGTGCCAGCAGTCCCAAGAGCCCTAGGAACGAGCAGTACTTC,CASSPKSPRNEQYF
.,TRBD2,TRBJ2-3,TRBV5-4,TGTGCCAGCAGCAACCCGGGACTAGCGGGGGATACGCAGTATTTT,CASSNPGLAGDTQYF
.,.,TRBJ1-6,TRBV4-1,TGCGCCAGCAGCCAAGACTGGAGGGGTGGACCACCCCTCCACTTT,CASSQDWRGGPPLHF
.,.,TRBJ1-1,TRBV28,TGTGCCAGCAGTTTACCCCAGGGGCGTACTGAAGCTTTCTTT,CASSLPQGRTEAFF